These 18 T cell receptor beta chains share one sample of origin, sequenced in a study of spatial heterogeneity in lung cancer. TCRdb reprocessed the 5' RACE reads via MiXCR and lists one record per CDR3 protein. Here the sample spans tens of thousands of distinct CDR3 sequences, around 5.2% being singletons. Regarding time point: sample taken at primary tumor resection. Whole RNA, isolated from tumor, nontumor lung or frozen PBMC, was sequenced without prior sorting. The sequences come from PBMCs, collected at surgery. The receptors were sampled from a female donor with early-stage non-small cell lung cancer.

This clonotype was found many times. The chain links TRBV6-5 to TRBJ2-7, with unresolved D. Per the germline V gene, CDR1 is MNHEY and CDR2 is SVGAGI. This CDR3 is built from 13 residues. V shed 6 bases and J shed 5 bases, with 14 bases lying between them. The CDR3 DNA sequence: TGTGCCAGCAGCCACGTGGTCGGTGACGAGCAGTACTTC. Protein sequence: CASSHVVGDEQYF.

J is TRBJ1-1 and V is TRBV27; D uncertain. This CDR3 has 14 amino acids. Trimming removed 8 bases from V and 2 bases from J, with 15 bases in between. The germline gives CDR1 MNHEY, CDR2 SMNVEV (reference sequence). The CDR3 DNA reads as TGTGCCAGCGGGAACTCAGAGCTTAACACTGAAGCTTTCTTT. It codes for CASGNSELNTEAFF.

This chain connects TRBV3-1 to TRBJ1-1; no firm D call. Germline-derived CDR1 and CDR2 are LGHDT and YNNKEL (reference sequence). There are 13 residues in the CDR3. V dropped 4 bases and J dropped 0 bases, with 6 bases sitting between them. CDR3 amino acids: CASSRTMNTEAFF. The CDR3 DNA is TGTGCCAGCAGCCGAACGATGAACACTGAAGCTTTCTTT.

This clonotype was recorded many times. The chain couples TRBV6-1 to TRBJ2-5; 10 bases are a match to TRBD2. Germline loops: CDR1 MNHNS, CDR2 SASEGT. The junction had 5 bases not matched to a gene; V was cut back by 2 bases and J by 5 bases. The CDR3 runs 15 residues. CDR3: CASSERGLALETQYF. CDR3 DNA sequence: TGTGCCAGCAGTGAAAGGGGACTAGCGTTGGAGACCCAGTACTTC.

This clonotype was counted at least ten times. V usage is TRBV29-1 and J usage is TRBJ2-7; D is possibly TRBD2 (6 bases). The germline gives CDR1 SQVTM, CDR2 ANQGSEA. The CDR3 has 11 residues. This chain's CDR3 is CSREREHEQYF. In nucleotides, the CDR3 is TGCAGTCGGGAGAGAGAACACGAGCAGTACTTC.

This clonotype was counted ten times or more. This chain connects TRBV5-4 to TRBJ2-1, with D perhaps matching TRBD1 (6 bases). Germline V gene data show CDR1 as SGHNT and CDR2 as YYREEE (reference sequence). Trimming took off 6 bases at V and 8 bases at J, with 15 bases between the two ends. CDR3 size: 13 residues. In DNA form, the CDR3 reads TGTGCCAGCACCCTCCTAGGGGGTCATGAGCAGTTCTTC. This gives the protein CASTLLGGHEQFF. Filled out from reference TRBV5-4 and TRBJ2-1, the complete variable domain reads ETGVTQSPTHLIKTRGQQVTLRCSSQSGHNTVSWYQQALGQGPQFIFQYYREEENGRGNFPPRFSGLQFPNYSSELNVNALELDDSALYLCASTLLGGHEQFFGPGTRLTVL.

This clonotype was counted at least ten times. The chain employs TRBV6-1 and TRBJ2-5; 9 bases line up with TRBD1. In germline, CDR1 is MNHNS, CDR2 SASEGT. V gave up 7 bases and J gave up 5 bases; unmatched junction bases: 5. The CDR3 is made up of 13 amino acids. CDR3 region: CASTGQGSETQYF. The CDR3 DNA reads as TGTGCCAGCACCGGACAGGGGAGCGAGACCCAGTACTTC.

This clonotype was detected ten times or more. This chain joins TRBV7-3 and TRBJ1-1, with TRBD1 identical over 8 bases. CDR3 size: 15 residues. J gave up 1 base and V 5 bases, and 6 bases lay outside the gene matches. The V gene's germline CDR1 is SGHTA and CDR2 FQGTGA. The CDR3 region is CASSPGQATNTEAFF. DNA for the CDR3: TGTGCCAGCAGCCCGGGACAGGCGACGAACACTGAAGCTTTCTTT.

This clonotype turned up a few times. The chain recombines TRBV6-6 with TRBJ2-5; 9 bases match TRBD2. Germline V gene sequence: CDR1 MNHNY, CDR2 SVGAGI (reference sequence). The V segment lost 2 bases and the J segment 2 bases; nucleotides outside the gene matches: 6. CDR3 length: 16 residues. DNA for the CDR3: TGTGCCAGCAGTTACGTGGGACTAGCTCTACAAGAGACCCAGTACTTC. The encoded protein is CASSYVGLALQETQYF.

This clonotype was counted many times. The chain is built from TRBV28 and TRBJ1-1, with D unresolved. CDR3 length: 15 amino acids. The V and J ends lost 3 bases and 3 bases respectively, with 14 bases between them. CDR1 is MDHEN, CDR2 SYDVKM, per germline. CDR3 protein: CASSLGYAVYTEAFF. DNA of the CDR3: TGTGCCAGCAGTTTGGGGTATGCAGTGTACACTGAAGCTTTCTTT.

The sample holds many counts of this clonotype. This chain connects TRBV28 to TRBJ2-7; D not resolved. The CDR3 runs 15 residues. V lost 5 bases and J lost 7, with 21 bases in between. CDR1 and CDR2 from the germline V gene are MDHEN and SYDVKM. CDR3 region: CASSPNWGMSGEQYF. The CDR3 DNA follows: TGTGCCAGCAGTCCTAACTGGGGAATGAGTGGGGAGCAGTACTTC. The full variable domain, in which reference TRBV28 and TRBJ2-7 provide the parts outside the CDR3, is DVKVTQSSRYLVKRTGEKVFLECVQDMDHENMFWYRQDPGLGLRLIYFSYDVKMKEKGDIPEGYSVSREKKERFSLILESASTNQTSMYLCASSPNWGMSGEQYFGPGTRLTVT.

This clonotype was recorded at least ten times. This rearrangement joins TRBV6-5 to TRBJ1-1, with D uncertain. Trimming stripped 0 bases from V and 1 base from J, with 15 bases between. The CDR3 sequence is 17 residues long. Germline assignment: CDR1 MNHEY and CDR2 SVGAGI. For the CDR3, the DNA is TGTGCCAGCAGTTACTCGAGGAGTCTCGTTCAGAACACTGAAGCTTTCTTT. This encodes CASSYSRSLVQNTEAFF.

The rearrangement links TRBV20-1 to TRBJ1-1; D gene ambiguous. Trimming left V 8 bases short and J 2 bases short, with 12 bases between. Per germline, CDR1 DFQATT and CDR2 SNEGSKA (reference sequence). The CDR3 has 12 amino acids. This CDR3 reads CSSLRGNTEAFF. The DNA of the CDR3 is TGCAGTTCCCTTCGCGGTAACACTGAAGCTTTCTTT.

This clonotype is labeled as medium-sized. The chain links TRBV18 to TRBJ2-1, with 13 bases matching TRBD2. After removal of 0 bases from V and 7 bases from J, the junction contained 0 bases not matched to a gene. Germline V gene sequence: CDR1 KGHSH, CDR2 LQKENI. CDR3 length equals 15 residues. CDR3 region: CASSPPGLAGNEQFF. CDR3 sequence (DNA): TGTGCCAGCTCACCACCGGGACTAGCGGGAAATGAGCAGTTCTTC. Using reference TRBV18 and TRBJ2-1 for the parts outside the CDR3, the full variable domain is NAGVMQNPRHLVRRRGQEARLRCSPMKGHSHVYWYRQLPEEGLKFMVYLQKENIIDESGMPKERFSAEFPKEGPSILRIQQVVRGDSAAYFCASSPPGLAGNEQFFGPGTRLTVL.

This clonotype was counted ten times or more. This chain joins TRBV4-3 and TRBJ2-3, with D uncertain. CDR1 is LGHNA and CDR2 is YSLEER in the germline V gene. This CDR3 contains 14 residues. V lost 1 base to trimming and J lost 7 bases, with 12 bases between them. DNA for the CDR3: TGCGCCAGCAGCCAAGGTTTGTTCGACAATACGCAGTATTTT. Its translation is CASSQGLFDNTQYF.

Only a few counts were recorded for this clonotype. This chain links TRBV20-1 with TRBJ2-7, with unresolved D. The V and J ends lost 7 bases and 7 bases respectively, with 14 bases between them. This CDR3 is 11 amino acids long. The germline V gene has CDR1 DFQATT and CDR2 SNEGSKA (reference sequence). This CDR3 reads CSGKRVGEQYF. In DNA, the CDR3 is TGCAGTGGGAAGAGAGTGGGGGAGCAGTACTTC.

This clonotype came up many times. The junction differs from germline at one of its ends, possibly a read error. This chain connects TRBV12-3 or TRBV12-4 to TRBJ2-1; 7 bases line up with TRBD2. This CDR3 contains 10 residues. In DNA form, the CDR3 reads TGTGCCAGTCGGGGGGAAGGGCGAGTCTTC. It encodes CASRGEGRVF.

The table lists this clonotype with many counts. The chain couples TRBV6-1 to TRBJ1-6, with D unresolved. Trimming cost V 2 bases and J 9 bases, with 5 bases left between them. The CDR3 totals 12 residues. Germline lookup yields CDR1 MNHNS and CDR2 SASEGT. The chain's CDR3 is CASSEPPSPLHF. The CDR3 DNA sequence: TGTGCCAGCAGTGAACCTCCTTCACCCCTCCACTTT.